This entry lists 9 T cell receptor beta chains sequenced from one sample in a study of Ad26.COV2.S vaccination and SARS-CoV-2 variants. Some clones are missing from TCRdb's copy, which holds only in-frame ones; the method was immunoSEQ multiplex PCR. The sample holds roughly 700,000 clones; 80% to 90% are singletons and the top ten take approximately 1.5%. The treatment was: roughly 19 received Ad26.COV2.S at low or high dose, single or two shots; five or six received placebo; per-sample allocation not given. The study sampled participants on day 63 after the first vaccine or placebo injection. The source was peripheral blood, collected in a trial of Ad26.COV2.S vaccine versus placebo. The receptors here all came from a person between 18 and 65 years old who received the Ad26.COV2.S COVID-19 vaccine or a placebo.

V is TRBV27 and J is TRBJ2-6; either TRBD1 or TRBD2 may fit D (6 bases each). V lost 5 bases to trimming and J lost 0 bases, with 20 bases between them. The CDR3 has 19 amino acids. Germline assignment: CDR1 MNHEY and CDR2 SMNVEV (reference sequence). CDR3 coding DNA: TGTGCCAGCAGTCTTTCGTGGGGGGCCACTATCTCTGGGGCCAACGTCCTGACTTTC. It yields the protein CASSLSWGATISGANVLTF. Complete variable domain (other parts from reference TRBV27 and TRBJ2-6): EAQVTQNPRYLITVTGKKLTVTCSQNMNHEYMSWYRQDPGLGLRQIYYSMNVEVTDKGDVPEGYKVSRKEKRNFPLILESPSPNQTSLYFCASSLSWGATISGANVLTFGAGSRLTVL.

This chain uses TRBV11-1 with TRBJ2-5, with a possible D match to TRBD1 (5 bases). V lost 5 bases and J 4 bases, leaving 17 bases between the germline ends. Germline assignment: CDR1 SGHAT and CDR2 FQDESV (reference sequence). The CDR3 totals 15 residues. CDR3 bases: TGTGCCAGCAGCCCTCGGTCGGGTACAGGAGAGACCCAGTACTTC. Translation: CASSPRSGTGETQYF.

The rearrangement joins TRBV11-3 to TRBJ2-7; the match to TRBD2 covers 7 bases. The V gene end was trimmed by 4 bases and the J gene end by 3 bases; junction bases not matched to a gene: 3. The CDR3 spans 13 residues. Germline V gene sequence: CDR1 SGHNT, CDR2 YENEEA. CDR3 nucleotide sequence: TGTGCCAGCAGCTCTACGGGGGGCTACGAGCAGTACTTC. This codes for CASSSTGGYEQYF.

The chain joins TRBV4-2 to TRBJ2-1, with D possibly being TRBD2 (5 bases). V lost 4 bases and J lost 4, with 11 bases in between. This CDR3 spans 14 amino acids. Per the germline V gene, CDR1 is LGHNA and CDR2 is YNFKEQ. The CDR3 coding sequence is TGTGCCAGCAGCCTGAGATCGGGATACAATGAGCAGTTCTTC. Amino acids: CASSLRSGYNEQFF.

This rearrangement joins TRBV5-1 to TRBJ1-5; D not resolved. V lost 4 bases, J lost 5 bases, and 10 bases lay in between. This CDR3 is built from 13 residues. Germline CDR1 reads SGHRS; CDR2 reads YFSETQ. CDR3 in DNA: TGCGCCAGCAGCGTCCGACCAGATCAGCCCCAGCATTTT. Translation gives CASSVRPDQPQHF. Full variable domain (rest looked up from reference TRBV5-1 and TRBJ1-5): KAGVTQTPRYLIKTRGQQVTLSCSPISGHRSVSWYQQTPGQGLQFLFEYFSETQRNKGNFPGRFSGRQFSNSRSEMNVSTLELGDSALYLCASSVRPDQPQHFGDGTRLSIL.

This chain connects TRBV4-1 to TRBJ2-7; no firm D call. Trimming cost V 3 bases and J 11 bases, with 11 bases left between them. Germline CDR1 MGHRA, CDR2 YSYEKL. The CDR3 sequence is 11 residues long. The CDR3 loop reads CASSQPRKEYF. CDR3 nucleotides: TGCGCCAGCAGCCAGCCCCGGAAGGAGTACTTC.

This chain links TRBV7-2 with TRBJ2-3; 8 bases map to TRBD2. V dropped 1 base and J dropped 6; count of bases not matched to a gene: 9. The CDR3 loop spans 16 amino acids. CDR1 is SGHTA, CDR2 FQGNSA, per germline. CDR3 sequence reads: CASSLEGTSGRDTQYF. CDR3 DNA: TGTGCCAGCAGCTTAGAGGGGACTAGTGGCAGGGATACGCAGTATTTT.

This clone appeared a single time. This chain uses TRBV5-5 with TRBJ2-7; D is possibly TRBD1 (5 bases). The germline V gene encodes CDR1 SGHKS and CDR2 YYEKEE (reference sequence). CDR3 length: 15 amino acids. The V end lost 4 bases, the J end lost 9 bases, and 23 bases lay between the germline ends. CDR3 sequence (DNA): TGTGCCAGCAGCGGTAGGACAAGGAAGCCCGTCGGGCAGTACTTC. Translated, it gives CASSGRTRKPVGQYF.

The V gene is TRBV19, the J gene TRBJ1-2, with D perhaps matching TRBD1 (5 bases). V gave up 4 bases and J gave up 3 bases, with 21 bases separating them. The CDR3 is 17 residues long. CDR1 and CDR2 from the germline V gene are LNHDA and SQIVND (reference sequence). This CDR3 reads CASSNGGIPLGYYGYTF. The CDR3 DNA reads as TGTGCCAGTAGTAACGGGGGGATACCCCTCGGATACTATGGCTACACCTTC.